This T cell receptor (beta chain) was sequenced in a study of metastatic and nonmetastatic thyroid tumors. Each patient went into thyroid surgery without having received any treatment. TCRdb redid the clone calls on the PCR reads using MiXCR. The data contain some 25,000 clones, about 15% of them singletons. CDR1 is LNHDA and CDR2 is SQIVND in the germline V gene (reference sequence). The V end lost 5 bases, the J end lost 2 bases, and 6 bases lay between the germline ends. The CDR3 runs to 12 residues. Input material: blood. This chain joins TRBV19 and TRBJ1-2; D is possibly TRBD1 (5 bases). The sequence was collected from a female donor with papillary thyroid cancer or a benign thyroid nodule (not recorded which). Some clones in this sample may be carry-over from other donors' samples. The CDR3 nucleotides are TGTGCCAGTAGTGGACAAAACTATGGCTACACCTTC. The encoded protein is CASSGQNYGYTF.